The rows below give T cell receptor beta chains drawn from one sample of a study of T cell responses to AZD1222 COVID-19 vaccine. Method: immunoSEQ multiplex PCR; TCRdb's copy keeps in-frame clones and lacks some. The sample lists about 100,000 clones, 88% seen once, with 1.8% in the top ten. Sequencing was performed on peripheral blood, taken on day 0 of AZD1222 vaccination. The receptors derive from an adult in good health. The CDR3 runs from the conserved cysteine through the conserved F or W. D genes are given only for firm matches. Rows may omit the clone size; those that give it use once, few, many or a size class.

cdr3_nt: TGTGCCTGGAGTGTACCCGGGGCGGATACGCAGTATTTT
cdr3_aa: CAWSVPGADTQYF
d_call: .
j_call: TRBJ2-3
v_call: TRBV30
clone_size: once

cdr3_nt: TGTGCCAGCAGCCCCAGGACACATCATCCCTACGAGCAGTACTTC
cdr3_aa: CASSPRTHHPYEQYF
d_call: .
j_call: TRBJ2-7
v_call: TRBV7-6
clone_size: .

cdr3_nt: TGCGCCAGCAGTCATCCCGACCGAGCTAACTATGGCTACACCTTC
cdr3_aa: CASSHPDRANYGYTF
d_call: .
j_call: TRBJ1-2
v_call: TRBV23-1
clone_size: .

cdr3_nt: TGTGCCACCAGCCCGGATTGGGGAAGGGCGGGACCAAGGACACCTGAAGCTTTCTTT
cdr3_aa: CATSPDWGRAGPRTPEAFF
d_call: .
j_call: TRBJ1-1
v_call: TRBV15
clone_size: .

cdr3_nt: TGTGCCAGCAGTTCCGAGGGGGGGCGCACCCCCATGTGGGAGACCCAGTACTTC
cdr3_aa: CASSSEGGRTPMWETQYF
d_call: .
j_call: TRBJ2-5
v_call: TRBV28
clone_size: .

cdr3_nt: TGTGCCAGCAGTCCGGACAGGGGCGATAGCAATCAGCCCCAGCATTTT
cdr3_aa: CASSPDRGDSNQPQHF
d_call: TRBD1
j_call: TRBJ1-5
v_call: TRBV6-2/TRBV6-3
clone_size: .

cdr3_nt: TGTGCCAGCAGAGCACAGGGGTTCTCCTACGAGCAGTACTTC
cdr3_aa: CASRAQGFSYEQYF
d_call: TRBD1
j_call: TRBJ2-7
v_call: TRBV28
clone_size: medium-sized

cdr3_nt: TGTGCCAGCAGCTTATTCGGGGGCCGGTCCTACAATGAGCAGTTCTTC
cdr3_aa: CASSLFGGRSYNEQFF
d_call: .
j_call: TRBJ2-1
v_call: TRBV7-2
clone_size: .

cdr3_nt: TGTGCCAGCAGCCCGGGACAGCCTAACTATGGCTACACCTTC
cdr3_aa: CASSPGQPNYGYTF
d_call: TRBD1
j_call: TRBJ1-2
v_call: TRBV7-9
clone_size: .

cdr3_nt: TGCGCCAGCAGCCAAGCGGATAATCCCGGTAGTGAAAAACTGTTTTTT
cdr3_aa: CASSQADNPGSEKLFF
d_call: .
j_call: TRBJ1-4
v_call: TRBV4-3
clone_size: .

cdr3_nt: TGCGCCAGCAGCCAAGTTGGCCTAGCAGTGGGTGACGAGCAGTACTTC
cdr3_aa: CASSQVGLAVGDEQYF
d_call: .
j_call: TRBJ2-7
v_call: TRBV4-1
clone_size: .

cdr3_nt: TGTGCCAGCAGGACCACAGGGGGTCTTCAAGAGACCCAGTACTTC
cdr3_aa: CASRTTGGLQETQYF
d_call: TRBD1
j_call: TRBJ2-5
v_call: TRBV28
clone_size: .

cdr3_nt: TGTGCCTGGAGTCTAGGCAACGAGCAGTACTTC
cdr3_aa: CAWSLGNEQYF
d_call: .
j_call: TRBJ2-7
v_call: TRBV30
clone_size: .

cdr3_nt: TGCAGTGCTAGTAGGCGTCAGAACACTGAAGCTTTCTTT
cdr3_aa: CSASRRQNTEAFF
d_call: .
j_call: TRBJ1-1
v_call: TRBV20-1
clone_size: .

cdr3_nt: TGTGCCAGCAGCCTATTTGGGAGGACAGATACGCAGTATTTT
cdr3_aa: CASSLFGRTDTQYF
d_call: .
j_call: TRBJ2-3
v_call: TRBV7-9
clone_size: .

cdr3_nt: TGTGCCAGTAGTATAGTAGGGACAGCGATAGGGGAGACCCAGTACTTC
cdr3_aa: CASSIVGTAIGETQYF
d_call: TRBD1
j_call: TRBJ2-5
v_call: TRBV19
clone_size: few

cdr3_nt: TGTGCCAGCAGTTTACTGAACACCGGGGAGCTGTTTTTT
cdr3_aa: CASSLLNTGELFF
d_call: .
j_call: TRBJ2-2
v_call: TRBV12-3/TRBV12-4
clone_size: .